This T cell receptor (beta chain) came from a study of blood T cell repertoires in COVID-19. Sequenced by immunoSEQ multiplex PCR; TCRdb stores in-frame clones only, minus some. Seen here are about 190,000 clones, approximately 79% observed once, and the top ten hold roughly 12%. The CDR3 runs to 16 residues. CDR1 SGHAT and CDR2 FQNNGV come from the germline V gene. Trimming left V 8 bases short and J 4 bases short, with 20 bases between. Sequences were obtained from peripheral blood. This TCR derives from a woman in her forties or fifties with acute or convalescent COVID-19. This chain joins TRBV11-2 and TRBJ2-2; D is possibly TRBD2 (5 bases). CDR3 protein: CASGSPWTSGTGELFF. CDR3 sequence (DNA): TGTGCCAGCGGTTCCCCCTGGACTTCGGGCACCGGGGAGCTGTTTTTT.